These T cell receptor beta chains were read from a single sample in a study of CD8 T cells in ankylosing spondylitis. MiXCR was run by TCRdb on the 5' RACE reads, yielding one entry per CDR3 protein. The data contain a few hundred thousand distinct CDR3 sequences, under 12% of them seen just once; the ten biggest clones take up under 25%. Input material: blood, either unsorted or a sorted T cell fraction (not recorded which). The receptors were gathered from a male donor with ankylosing spondylitis or in good health (not recorded which). Each CDR3 is given with its conserved first and last residue. The D gene is left open where the match is weak. Clone size, where shown, is once, few, many, or a class for clones that have expanded.

>TRBD2|TRBJ2-5|TRBV7-9|few
CASRTGTSWGETQYF
TGTGCCAGCCGTACCGGGACTAGCTGGGGGGAGACCCAGTACTTC
>TRBD1|TRBJ2-1|TRBV27|.
CASSFSWTGDHEQFF
TGTGCCAGCAGTTTCTCCTGGACAGGGGACCATGAGCAGTTCTTC
>TRBD1|TRBJ1-5|TRBV9|many
CASSPTDRGGNQPQHF
TGTGCCAGCAGCCCTACGGACAGGGGTGGCAATCAGCCCCAGCATTTT
>TRBD1|TRBJ2-5|TRBV12-3/TRBV12-4|.
CASSLVGTGQETQYF
TGTGCCAGCAGTTTAGTCGGGACAGGGCAAGAGACCCAGTACTTC
>TRBD2|TRBJ2-3|TRBV3-1|.
CASSQAPSGGAADTQYF
TGTGCCAGCAGCCAAGCCCCTAGCGGGGGGGCGGCAGATACGCAGTATTTT
>TRBD2|TRBJ2-5|TRBV9|few
CASSVAAGGPKETQYF
TGTGCCAGCAGCGTAGCCGCGGGGGGGCCGAAAGAGACCCAGTACTTC
>.|TRBJ2-1|TRBV20-1|many
CSARSSVYNEQFF
TGCAGTGCTAGAAGTAGCGTCTACAATGAGCAGTTCTTC
>.|TRBJ2-3|TRBV7-2|many
CASSLYTRYTDTQYF
TGTGCCAGCAGCTTATATACGCGCTACACAGATACGCAGTATTTT
>.|TRBJ2-5|TRBV20-1|many
CSARSGRYQETQYF
TGCAGTGCTAGGTCGGGACGGTACCAAGAGACCCAGTACTTC
>.|TRBJ1-6|TRBV7-3|many
CASSFDSGSPLHF
TGTGCCAGCAGCTTTGACAGTGGTTCACCCCTCCACTTT
>.|TRBJ1-2|TRBV6-1|.
CASRTRGGRYGYTF
TGTGCCAGCAGGACCCGGGGGGGCCGGTATGGCTACACCTTC
>TRBD1|TRBJ2-7|TRBV11-2|.
CASSAGRQGGAYEQYF
TGTGCCAGCAGCGCAGGCCGACAGGGTGGGGCCTACGAGCAGTACTTC
>TRBD2|TRBJ2-1|TRBV5-6|few
CASSLFELAGGLEQFF
TGTGCCAGCAGCTTATTCGAATTAGCGGGGGGTCTTGAGCAGTTCTTC
>.|TRBJ2-2|TRBV5-4|few
CASSLDQLNTGELFF
TGTGCCAGCAGCTTGGATCAGCTGAACACCGGGGAGCTGTTTTTT
>.|TRBJ2-3|TRBV12-3/TRBV12-4|.
CASRRFSDTQYF
TGTGCCAGCAGACGATTCTCAGATACGCAGTATTTT
>.|TRBJ1-1|TRBV29-1|.
CSVSPGGNTEAFF
TGCAGCGTCTCCCCAGGTGGCAACACTGAAGCTTTCTTT
>.|TRBJ1-5|TRBV3-1|few
CASSTRGDQPQHF
TGTGCCAGCAGCACAAGAGGGGATCAGCCCCAGCATTTT
>.|TRBJ2-7|TRBV12-3/TRBV12-4|many
CASSYLRDNEQYF
TGTGCCAGCAGTTATCTCCGGGATAACGAGCAGTACTTC
>.|TRBJ1-1|TRBV20-1|.
CSARGTLESRSWF
TGCAGTGCTAGAGGGACATTGGAATCTAGGAGCTGGTTT
>TRBD1|TRBJ1-1|TRBV7-9|.
CASSSGQGEGEAFF
TGTGCCAGCAGCTCTGGACAGGGCGAGGGTGAAGCTTTCTTT
>.|TRBJ2-3|TRBV12-3/TRBV12-4|many
CASGGVRTDTQYF
TGTGCCAGCGGGGGTGTACGCACAGATACGCAGTATTTT
>.|TRBJ2-1|TRBV14|.
CASAQLMSVGEQFFFTGPVDEQFF
.
>.|TRBJ2-3|TRBV12-3/TRBV12-4|many
CASSLSTISTDTQYF
TGTGCCAGCAGTTTATCGACAATTAGCACAGATACGCAGTATTTT
>TRBD2|TRBJ2-7|TRBV20-1|.
CSAETSDVIYEQYF
TGCAGTGCTGAGACTAGCGACGTAATCTACGAGCAGTACTTC
>.|TRBJ2-4|TRBV27|many
CASSPRRTLAKNIQYF
TGTGCCAGCAGTCCCAGGCGTACTCTAGCCAAAAACATTCAGTACTTC
>TRBD2|TRBJ2-3|TRBV7-8|many
CASSLGTSGRDTQYF
TGTGCCAGCAGCCTTGGGACTAGCGGACGAGATACGCAGTATTTT
>TRBD1|TRBJ2-3|TRBV12-3/TRBV12-4|many
CASSFRDSSTSTDTQYF
TGTGCCAGCAGTTTCAGGGACAGCTCTACTAGCACAGATACGCAGTATTTT
>.|TRBJ1-3|TRBV3-1|many
CASKVQGTGNTIYF
TGTGCCAGCAAAGTTCAGGGGACTGGAAACACCATATATTTT
>.|TRBJ2-5|TRBV2|few
CASSPSVGGRQETQYF
TGTGCCAGCAGTCCCTCCGTAGGAGGGAGACAAGAGACCCAGTACTTC
>TRBD2|TRBJ2-5|TRBV7-3|.
CALPAGEHNKQETQYF
TGTGCCCTCCCAGCGGGGGAGCACAATAAACAAGAGACCCAGTACTTC
>TRBD2|TRBJ2-1|TRBV3-1|many
CASSQRGLAGHEQFF
TGTGCCAGCAGCCAACGGGGACTAGCGGGACATGAGCAGTTCTTC
>TRBD2|TRBJ2-7|TRBV18|.
CASSPQRDATYEQYF
TGTGCCAGCTCACCGCAGCGGGACGCAACCTACGAGCAGTACTTC
>TRBD1|TRBJ1-5|TRBV6-2/TRBV6-3|.
CASTVGRVGTDHQPQHF
TGTGCCAGCACCGTAGGTCGAGTCGGGACAGATCATCAGCCCCAGCATTTT